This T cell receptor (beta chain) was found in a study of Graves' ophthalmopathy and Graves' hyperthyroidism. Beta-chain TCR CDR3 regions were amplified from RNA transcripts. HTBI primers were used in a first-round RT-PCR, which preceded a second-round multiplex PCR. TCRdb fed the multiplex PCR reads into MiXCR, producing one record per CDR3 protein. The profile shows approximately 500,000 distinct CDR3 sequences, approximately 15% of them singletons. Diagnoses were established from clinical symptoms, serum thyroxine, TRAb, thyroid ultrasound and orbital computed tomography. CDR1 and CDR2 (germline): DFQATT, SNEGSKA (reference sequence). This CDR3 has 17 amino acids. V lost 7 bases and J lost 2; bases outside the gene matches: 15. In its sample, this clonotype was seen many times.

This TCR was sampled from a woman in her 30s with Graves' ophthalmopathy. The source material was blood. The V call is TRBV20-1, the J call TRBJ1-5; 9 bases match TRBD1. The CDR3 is CSGTGDPKIGGNQPQHF. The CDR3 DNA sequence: TGCAGTGGGACAGGGGATCCCAAAATCGGAGGCAATCAGCCCCAGCATTTT.